The clone carrying this TCR beta chain was seen repeatedly, ten times or more. The data belong to a study of identical twins. Unique molecular identifiers were in the cDNA, with template-switch universal primer binding. TCRdb recomputed calls from the 5' RACE reads with MiXCR, one row per CDR3 protein. The sample has roughly 700,000 distinct CDR3 sequences, approximately 9% seen once. J lost 4 bases, V lost 3 bases, and 10 bases had no gene match. Looked up from germline, CDR1 is LGHDT and CDR2 is YNNKEL (reference sequence). The CDR3 contains 16 residues. A further study also used this sample, focusing on yellow fever vaccine responses in identical twins.

The receptor was derived from a woman aged 18-29 years in good health. Sequencing used PBMCs. The V and J genes are TRBV3-1 and TRBJ2-5; TRBD2 agrees at 8 bases. For the CDR3, the DNA is TGTGCCAGCAGCCAGCTCGGGGGGGCATTCGGAGAGACCCAGTACTTC. Translated: CASSQLGGAFGETQYF.